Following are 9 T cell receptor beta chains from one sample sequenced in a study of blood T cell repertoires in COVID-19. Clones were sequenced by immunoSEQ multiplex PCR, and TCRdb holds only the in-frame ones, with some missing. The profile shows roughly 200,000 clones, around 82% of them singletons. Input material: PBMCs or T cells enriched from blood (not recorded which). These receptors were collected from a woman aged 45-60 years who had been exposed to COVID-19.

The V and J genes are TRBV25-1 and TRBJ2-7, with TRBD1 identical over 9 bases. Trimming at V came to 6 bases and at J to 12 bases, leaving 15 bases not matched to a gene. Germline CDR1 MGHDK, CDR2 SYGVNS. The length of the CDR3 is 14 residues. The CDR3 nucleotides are TGTGCCAGCAGCCCTCCATGGGGGGGACAGGGAATGTACTTC. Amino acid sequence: CASSPPWGGQGMYF.

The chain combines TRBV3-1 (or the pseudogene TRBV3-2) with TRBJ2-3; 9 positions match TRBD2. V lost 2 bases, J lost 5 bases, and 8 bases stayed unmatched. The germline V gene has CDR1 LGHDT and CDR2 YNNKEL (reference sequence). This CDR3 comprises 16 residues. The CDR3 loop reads CASSQYRAGGKDTQYF. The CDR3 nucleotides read TGTGCCAGCAGCCAATATCGAGCGGGGGGCAAAGATACGCAGTATTTT.

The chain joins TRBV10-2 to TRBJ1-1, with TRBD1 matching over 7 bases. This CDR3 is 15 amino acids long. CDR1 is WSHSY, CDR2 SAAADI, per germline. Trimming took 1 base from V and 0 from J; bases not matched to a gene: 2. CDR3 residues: CASSELGQMNTEAFF. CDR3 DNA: TGCGCCAGCAGTGAGTTGGGACAGATGAACACTGAAGCTTTCTTT.

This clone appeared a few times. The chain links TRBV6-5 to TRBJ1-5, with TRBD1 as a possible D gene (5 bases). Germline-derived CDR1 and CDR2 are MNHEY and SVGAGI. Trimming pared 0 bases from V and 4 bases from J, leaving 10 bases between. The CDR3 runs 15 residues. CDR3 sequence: CASSYSTDRNQPQHF. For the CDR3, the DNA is TGTGCCAGCAGTTACTCGACCGACAGAAATCAGCCCCAGCATTTT.

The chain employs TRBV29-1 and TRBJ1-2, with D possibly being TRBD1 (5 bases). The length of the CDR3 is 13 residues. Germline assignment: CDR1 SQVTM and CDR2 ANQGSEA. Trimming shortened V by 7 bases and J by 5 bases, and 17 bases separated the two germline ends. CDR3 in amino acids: CSAGGTPGYGYTF. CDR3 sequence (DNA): TGCAGCGCTGGAGGGACCCCTGGGTATGGCTACACCTTC.

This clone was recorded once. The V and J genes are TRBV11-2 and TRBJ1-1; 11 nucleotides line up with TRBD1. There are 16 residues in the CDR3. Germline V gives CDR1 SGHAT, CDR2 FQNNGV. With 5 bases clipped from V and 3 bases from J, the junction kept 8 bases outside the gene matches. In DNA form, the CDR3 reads TGTGCCAGCAGCCCCCGGACAGGGGGCTTGGACACTGAAGCTTTCTTT. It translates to CASSPRTGGLDTEAFF.

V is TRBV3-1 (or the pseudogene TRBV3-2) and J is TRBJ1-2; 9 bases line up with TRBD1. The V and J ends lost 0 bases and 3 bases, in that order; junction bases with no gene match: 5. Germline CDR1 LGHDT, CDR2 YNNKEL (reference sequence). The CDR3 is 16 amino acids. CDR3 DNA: TGTGCCAGCAGCCAAGAAACCGGGACAGGGTACTATGGCTACACCTTC. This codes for CASSQETGTGYYGYTF.

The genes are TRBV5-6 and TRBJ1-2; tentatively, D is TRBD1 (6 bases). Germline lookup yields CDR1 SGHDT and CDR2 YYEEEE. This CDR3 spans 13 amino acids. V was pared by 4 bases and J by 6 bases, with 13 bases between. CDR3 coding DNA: TGTGCCAGCAGCCTAGCCTCAGGGGATGGCTACACCTTC. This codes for CASSLASGDGYTF.

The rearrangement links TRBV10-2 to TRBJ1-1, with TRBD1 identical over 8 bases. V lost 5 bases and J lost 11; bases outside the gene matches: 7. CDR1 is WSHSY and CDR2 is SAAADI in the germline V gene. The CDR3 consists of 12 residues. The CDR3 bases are TGCGCCAGCAGTTTCCCAGGGGGCTCGGCTTTCTTT. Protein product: CASSFPGGSAFF.